The entry that follows covers one TCR beta chain sequence. The clone's antigen remains unknown. Base-call qualities are not available, and no considerably larger clone is one nucleotide away. This sample is drawn from a study of blood T cell repertoires in COVID-19 (TCRdb year 2020). As for the study more broadly: Samples from collaborators originated in the United States, Italy and Spain and spanned both the acute and convalescent phases of COVID-19. Nearly every sample came with metadata listing a de-identified subject ID, COVID-19 status, age in years and sex. The repertoires were released in a freely available public database intended as a resource for research on the immune response to SARS-CoV-2. The prospective study material was composed of cDNA or gDNA derived from T cells, B-cell-depleted T cells, or PBMCs. The samples were drawn from two sources: the first 160 participants of the ongoing ImmuneRACE study, and 1,000 to 1,500 subjects contributed by 6 global collaborators. Where available, HLA class I and class II types were taken from metadata supplied by the sample provider and were not determined by assay-based typing. The dataset comprised deeply sampled blood TCRbeta repertoires from subjects exposed to, actively infected with, or recovered from COVID-19.

The immunoSEQ Assay, a bias-controlled multiplex PCR, was used to amplify TCRbeta CDR3 regions from genomic DNA. The original methods were these. The number of nucleated cells in each sample was estimated by amplification of reference gene primers within the assay. To quantify the absolute abundance of each unique TCRbeta CDR3 rearrangement, sequence reads were collapsed and filtered. For each sample, productive Simpson clonality was calculated as the square root of Simpson's diversity index across productive rearrangements. TCRdb mirrors the immuneACCESS table, restricted to in-frame sequences. Some clones are absent from its copies; in checked studies, under half trace to an unresolved V gene, and the reason for the others is unknown. The V and J calls and clone size were taken over from that table, and D and trimming were inferred from the DNA. The sample has approximately 300,000 clones on record, around nine tenths of them singletons. Together, the top ten hold around 6% of the sample.

General conclusions and limits of the study: How much clinical and demographic metadata was included differed by source and by participant, and the metadata was provided uncurated.

The CDR3 spans 14 residues, from the cysteine through the phenylalanine. The kept DNA is CDR3 alone, 42 bases in frame from the first base. V is reduced by 4 bases and J by 6 bases, leaving a spacing of 15 bases between them. CDR1 and CDR2 are read off the germline V gene (reference sequence) as LNHDA and SQIVND. In the prospective study, participants were about 18 to 95 years old, resided in 24 geographic areas of the United States, and were enrolled through a virtual design. In the prospective study, participants were assigned to cohorts based on the clinical history participants reported in a screening survey and a study questionnaire. For ImmuneRACE Cohort 3, a participant was defined as recovered based on two consecutive negative NP/OP PCR tests, clearance by a healthcare professional, or resolution of symptoms. In the prospective study, whole blood, serum and a nasopharyngeal or oropharyngeal swab were collected from each participant by mobile phlebotomists. Over a roughly two-month period, participants in the prospective study had the option of providing additional blood draws and questionnaires. Before DNA extraction, blood samples from the prospective study were shipped at room temperature or frozen.

This TCR was sampled from a woman between 25 and 40 years old who had recovered from COVID-19. The rearranged segments are TRBV19 and TRBJ1-1; the D gene lacks a confident call. The sequencing sample was made of PBMCs or T cells enriched from blood (not recorded which). CDR3 loop: CASSTPYTPPEAFF. The sequenced DNA: TGTGCCAGTAGTACCCCCTATACCCCGCCTGAAGCTTTCTTT.